Each of the 24 T cell receptor beta chains below was sequenced from the same sample in a study of blood T cell repertoires in COVID-19. Clones were read by immunoSEQ multiplex PCR, and TCRdb kept only the in-frame ones, dropping some. The sample lists about 170,000 clones; about 88% were seen once. The sequenced sample was peripheral blood. The source is a man between 60 and 75 years old with acute or convalescent COVID-19.

The gene calls are TRBV6-4 and TRBJ1-5; no reliable D call. CDR1 and CDR2 from the germline V gene are MRHNA and SNTAGT. The CDR3 totals 13 residues. Trimming cost V 4 bases and J 0 bases, with 4 bases left between them. Here the CDR3 DNA reads TGTGCCAGCAGTGTCTATAGCAATCAGCCCCAGCATTTT. Protein product: CASSVYSNQPQHF.

The V and J genes are TRBV19 and TRBJ1-4, with D unclear. Per the germline V gene, CDR1 is LNHDA and CDR2 is SQIVND (reference sequence). Trimming removed 3 bases at V and 6 bases at J, with 8 bases between. There are 13 residues in the CDR3. In DNA form, the CDR3 reads TGTGCCAGTAGTATGGGGAGGGATGAAAAACTGTTTTTT. Translating it yields CASSMGRDEKLFF.

The V call is TRBV6-5, the J call TRBJ2-3; 9 bases match TRBD1. V lost 8 bases, J lost 3 bases, and 9 bases stayed unmatched. The length of the CDR3 is 15 residues. Per the germline V gene, CDR1 is MNHEY and CDR2 is SVGAGI. In DNA form, the CDR3 reads TGTGCCAGCCTTCGGACAGGGGTGTTAACAGATACGCAGTATTTT. This gives the protein CASLRTGVLTDTQYF.

The chain joins TRBV9 to TRBJ2-2, with 8 bases aligning to TRBD1. CDR3 length: 15 amino acids. J was trimmed by 4 bases and V by 5 bases; bases with no gene match: 7. Germline lookup yields CDR1 SGDLS and CDR2 YYNGEE. CDR3 region: CASSATGVRTGELFF. CDR3 sequence (DNA): TGTGCCAGCAGTGCGACAGGGGTCCGCACCGGGGAGCTGTTTTTT.

The V and J genes are TRBV11-3 and TRBJ2-1; perhaps TRBD2 as D (5 bases). Germline lookup yields CDR1 SGHNT and CDR2 YENEEA. Deletions cut 5 bases from V and 5 bases from J, with 13 bases between. There are 14 residues in the CDR3. CDR3 nucleotides: TGTGCCAGCAGCCTCAAGCGGTTGAACAATGAGCAGTTCTTC. Translating it yields CASSLKRLNNEQFF.

The J gene is TRBJ1-5, the V gene TRBV7-9; maybe TRBD1 (5 bases). Germline CDR1 SEHNR, CDR2 FQNEAQ (reference sequence). The V gene lost 3 bases and the J gene lost 1 base, with 10 bases spanning the gap. The CDR3 consists of 15 residues. CDR3 coding DNA: TGTGCCAGCAGCTTCCAGGGATCCAGCAATCAGCCCCAGCATTTT. Its protein product is CASSFQGSSNQPQHF.

The V gene is TRBV7-9, the J gene TRBJ2-7; D is uncertain. Trimming shortened V by 5 bases and J by 6 bases, and 17 bases separated the two germline ends. Germline V gene sequence: CDR1 SEHNR, CDR2 FQNEAQ (reference sequence). The CDR3 extends over 14 amino acids. CDR3 in amino acids: CASSRLAESGEQYF. CDR3 coding DNA: TGTGCCAGCAGCCGGCTGGCGGAGTCGGGCGAGCAGTACTTC.

V and J are TRBV25-1 and TRBJ1-2; D unclear. With 4 bases removed from V and 8 bases from J, the gap between germline ends came to 8 bases. Germline V gene data show CDR1 as MGHDK and CDR2 as SYGVNS. The CDR3 length is 11 residues. The CDR3 sequence: CASSVNSGYTF. CDR3 nucleotides: TGTGCCAGCAGTGTTAACAGCGGCTACACCTTC.

The chain links TRBV6-1 to TRBJ2-1, with 7 bases that match TRBD1. Germline CDR1 reads MNHNS; CDR2 reads SASEGT. This CDR3 has 15 amino acids. V shed 0 bases and J 7 bases; nucleotides not matched to a gene: 6. The CDR3 protein is CASSEAQDRLNEQFF. The CDR3 nucleotides read TGTGCCAGCAGTGAAGCACAGGACAGGTTGAATGAGCAGTTCTTC.

This clone was detected once. The chain uses TRBV7-3 and TRBJ1-1; D not certain. Trimming stripped 3 bases from V and 4 bases from J, with 9 bases between. CDR3 length equals 13 residues. Germline values: CDR1 SGHTA, CDR2 FQGTGA. The CDR3 loop reads CASSLGLGTEAFF. The CDR3 coding sequence is TGTGCCAGCAGCTTGGGCTTGGGCACTGAAGCTTTCTTT.

This clone appeared once. The V call is TRBV7-8, the J call TRBJ2-7; 7 bases match TRBD1. The V segment lost 5 bases and the J segment 0 bases; nucleotides outside the gene matches: 7. The CDR3 loop spans 15 amino acids. In germline, CDR1 is SGHVS, CDR2 FQNEAQ. The CDR3 region has the DNA TGTGCCAGCAGCCCGGGGACAGACAACTCCTACGAGCAGTACGTC. It encodes CASSPGTDNSYEQYV.

The CDR3 here is CASSSPIKRTGGLANTGELFF. The CDR3, as DNA: TGTGCCAGTAGTTCGCCCATAAAACGGACAGGGGGCCTCGCGAACACCGGGGAGCTGTTTTTT. The chain couples TRBV19 to TRBJ2-2; TRBD1 aligns across 11 bases. CDR1 LNHDA and CDR2 SQIVND come from the germline V gene (reference sequence). The ends lost 5 bases at V and 0 bases at J; junction bases unmatched: 17. CDR3 length: 21 residues.

This clone was seen once. The chain carries TRBV12-5 and TRBJ2-5, with D possibly being TRBD1 (6 bases). V was pared by 4 bases and J by 7 bases, with 10 bases between. The CDR3 has 12 amino acids. CDR1 is LGHNT and CDR2 is FRNRAP in the germline V gene. The DNA of the CDR3 is TGTGCTAGTGGTTACATACAGGGGACCCAGTACTTC. Its translation is CASGYIQGTQYF.

This chain links TRBV27 with TRBJ1-2; D unresolved. Trimming pared 1 base from V and 7 bases from J, leaving 10 bases between. Germline assignment: CDR1 MNHEY and CDR2 SMNVEV (reference sequence). The CDR3 sequence is 13 residues long. The CDR3 sequence is CASSLYGRGGYTF. The DNA of the CDR3 is TGTGCCAGCAGTTTATACGGTCGCGGTGGCTACACCTTC.

The V call is TRBV28, the J call TRBJ1-6; D ambiguous. Germline assignment: CDR1 MDHEN and CDR2 SYDVKM. The V gene lost 6 bases and the J gene lost 6 bases, with 12 bases spanning the gap. CDR3 length: 14 residues. CDR3 in amino acids: CASSPRLINSPLHF. CDR3 nucleotide sequence: TGTGCCAGCAGCCCCAGACTGATTAATTCACCCCTCCACTTT.

The V gene is TRBV4-1, the J gene TRBJ2-3; D is ambiguous. Trimming took 2 bases from V and 4 from J, leaving 4 bases between them. In germline, CDR1 is MGHRA, CDR2 YSYEKL. The length of the CDR3 is 12 residues. The CDR3 nucleotides are TGCGCCAGCAGCCAAATATCAGATACGCAGTATTTT. Translation gives CASSQISDTQYF.

The gene calls are TRBV11-3 and TRBJ1-2; D ambiguous. Germline V lookup: CDR1 SGHNT, CDR2 YENEEA. The V gene lost 0 bases and the J gene lost 4 bases, with 12 bases spanning the gap. The CDR3 loop spans 15 amino acids. As DNA, the CDR3 is TGTGCCAGCAGCTTAGATTCAGCGAACCTCTATGGCTACACCTTC. Translating it yields CASSLDSANLYGYTF. Drawing the rest from reference TRBV11-3 and TRBJ1-2, the complete variable domain is EAGVVQSPRYKIIEKKQPVAFWCNPISGHNTLYWYLQNLGQGPELLIRYENEEAVDDSQLPKDRFSAERLKGVDSTLKIQPAELGDSAVYLCASSLDSANLYGYTFGSGTRLTVV.

The V gene is TRBV2, the J gene TRBJ1-1; no clear D gene. The length of the CDR3 is 12 residues. With 4 bases removed from V and 6 bases from J, the gap between germline ends came to 9 bases. CDR1 and CDR2 from the germline V gene are SNHLY and FYNNEI. The DNA of the CDR3 is TGTGCCAGCAGTGGTTTGGGCGCTGAAGCTTTCTTT. It codes for CASSGLGAEAFF.

The chain couples TRBV18 to TRBJ1-1; 11 bases map to TRBD1. J lost 1 base, V lost 3 bases, and 7 bases had no gene match. CDR1 is KGHSH, CDR2 LQKENI, per germline. The CDR3 is made up of 17 amino acids. The CDR3 sequence: CASSPLGQGAENTEAFF. CDR3 coding DNA: TGTGCCAGCTCACCTTTAGGACAGGGGGCGGAGAACACTGAAGCTTTCTTT. The variable domain in full, completed from reference TRBV18 and TRBJ1-1, reads NAGVMQNPRHLVRRRGQEARLRCSPMKGHSHVYWYRQLPEEGLKFMVYLQKENIIDESGMPKERFSAEFPKEGPSILRIQQVVRGDSAAYFCASSPLGQGAENTEAFFGQGTRLTVV.

V is TRBV12-3 or TRBV12-4 and J is TRBJ1-2; no reliable D call. The CDR3 loop spans 12 amino acids. V lost 7 bases and J 0 bases, leaving 6 bases between the germline ends. DNA for the CDR3: TGTGCCAGCACCAACTCTAACTATGGCTACACCTTC. Translating gives CASTNSNYGYTF.

V and J are TRBV5-1 and TRBJ1-2, with 9 bases matching TRBD1. The CDR3 extends over 15 amino acids. V lost 3 bases, J lost 4 bases, and 7 bases stayed unmatched. The germline CDR1 and CDR2 sequences are SGHRS and YFSETQ. Here the CDR3 reads CASSSGQGTGYGYTF. CDR3 in DNA: TGCGCCAGCAGCTCAGGACAGGGGACCGGCTATGGCTACACCTTC.

This clone has just one count. The V gene is TRBV3-1 (or the pseudogene TRBV3-2), the J gene TRBJ2-7; 7 nucleotides line up with TRBD2. The length of the CDR3 is 15 residues. The germline CDR1 and CDR2 sequences are LGHDT and YNNKEL (reference sequence). V lost 4 bases, J lost 3 bases, and 9 bases stayed unmatched. CDR3 region: CASSRGAGLIYEQYF. The DNA of the CDR3 is TGTGCCAGCAGCCGAGGAGCGGGATTAATCTACGAGCAGTACTTC.

This chain joins TRBV6-2 or TRBV6-3 and TRBJ2-5; the match to TRBD1 covers 12 bases. Trimming cost V 0 bases and J 4 bases; bases outside gene matches: 9. The CDR3 sequence is 18 residues long. CDR1 and CDR2 (germline): MNHEY, SVGEGT. CDR3 DNA: TGTGCCAGCAGTTACTCGAAGGGGGGACAGGGGGCAAGAGAGACCCAGTACTTC. Translation: CASSYSKGGQGARETQYF.

This clone appeared a few times. The V and J genes are TRBV19 and TRBJ1-5; 8 positions match TRBD1. The CDR3 consists of 13 residues. Trimming cost V 6 bases and J 6 bases; bases outside gene matches: 4. Germline loops: CDR1 LNHDA, CDR2 SQIVND (reference sequence). The CDR3 DNA is TGTGCCAGTAGGACAGGGGTGGGTCAGCCCCAGCATTTT. It codes for CASRTGVGQPQHF. The entire variable domain, with the rest obtained from reference TRBV19 and TRBJ1-5, is as follows: DGGITQSPKYLFRKEGQNVTLSCEQNLNHDAMYWYRQDPGQGLRLIYYSQIVNDFQKGDIAEGYSVSREKKESFPLTVTSAQKNPTAFYLCASRTGVGQPQHFGDGTRLSIL.